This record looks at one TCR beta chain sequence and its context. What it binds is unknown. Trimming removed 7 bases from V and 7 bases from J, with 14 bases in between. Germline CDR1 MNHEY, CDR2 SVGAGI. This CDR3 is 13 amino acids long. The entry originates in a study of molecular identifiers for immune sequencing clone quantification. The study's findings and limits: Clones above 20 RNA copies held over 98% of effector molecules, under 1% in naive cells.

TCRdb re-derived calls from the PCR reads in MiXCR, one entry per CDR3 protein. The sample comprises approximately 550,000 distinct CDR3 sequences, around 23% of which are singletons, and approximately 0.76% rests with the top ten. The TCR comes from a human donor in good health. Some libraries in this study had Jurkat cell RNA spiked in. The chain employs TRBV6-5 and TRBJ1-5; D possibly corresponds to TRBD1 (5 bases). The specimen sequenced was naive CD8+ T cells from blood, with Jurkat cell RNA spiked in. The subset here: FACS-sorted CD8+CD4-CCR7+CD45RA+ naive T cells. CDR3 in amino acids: CASTGGVGQPQHF. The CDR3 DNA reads TGTGCCAGCACCGGGGGGGTAGGGCAGCCCCAGCATTTT.